Detailed here is one T cell receptor (beta chain). This sample is part of a study of blood T cell repertoires in COVID-19. Background on the study: T cells, B-cell-depleted T cells, or PBMCs supplied cDNA or gDNA.

In the source study's methods: Reference gene primers were amplified, and this amplification served to estimate nucleated cell counts. Sequenced by immunoSEQ multiplex PCR; TCRdb stores in-frame clones only, minus some. That table gives V, J and clone size, and the DNA gave D and trimming. The sample holds 310,000 or so clones, approximately 85% seen once. This sequence was found in a woman aged 45 to 65 with acute or convalescent COVID-19. The sample comprised peripheral blood.

The CDR3 loop is CASMSGSNQPQHF. CDR3 nucleotides: TGTGCCAGCATGAGCGGGAGCAATCAGCCCCAGCATTTT. The J gene is TRBJ1-5, the V gene TRBV2; D unresolved. The germline gives CDR1 SNHLY, CDR2 FYNNEI. V was cut by 7 bases and J by 1 base, with 8 bases left in between. This CDR3 spans 13 amino acids. Based on the CDR3 plus reference TRBV2 and TRBJ1-5, the full variable domain is EPEVTQTPSHQVTQMGQEVILRCVPISNHLYFYWYRQILGQKVEFLVSFYNNEISEKSEIFDDQFSVERPDGSNFTLKIRSTKLEDSAMYFCASMSGSNQPQHFGDGTRLSIL.